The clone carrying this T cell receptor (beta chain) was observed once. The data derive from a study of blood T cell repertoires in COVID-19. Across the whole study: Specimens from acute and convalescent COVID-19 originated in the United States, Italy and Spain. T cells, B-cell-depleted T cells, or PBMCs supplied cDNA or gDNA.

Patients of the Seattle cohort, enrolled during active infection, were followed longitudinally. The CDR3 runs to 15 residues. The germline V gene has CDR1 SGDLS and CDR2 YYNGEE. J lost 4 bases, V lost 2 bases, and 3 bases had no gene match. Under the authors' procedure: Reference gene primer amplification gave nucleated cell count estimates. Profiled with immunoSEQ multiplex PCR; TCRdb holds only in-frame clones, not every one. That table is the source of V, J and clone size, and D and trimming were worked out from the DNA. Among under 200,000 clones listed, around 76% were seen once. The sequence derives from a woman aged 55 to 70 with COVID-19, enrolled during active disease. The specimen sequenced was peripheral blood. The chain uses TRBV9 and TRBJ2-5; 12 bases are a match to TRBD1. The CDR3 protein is CASSVGTGGRETQYF. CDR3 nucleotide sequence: TGTGCCAGCAGCGTGGGGACAGGGGGCCGAGAGACCCAGTACTTC.